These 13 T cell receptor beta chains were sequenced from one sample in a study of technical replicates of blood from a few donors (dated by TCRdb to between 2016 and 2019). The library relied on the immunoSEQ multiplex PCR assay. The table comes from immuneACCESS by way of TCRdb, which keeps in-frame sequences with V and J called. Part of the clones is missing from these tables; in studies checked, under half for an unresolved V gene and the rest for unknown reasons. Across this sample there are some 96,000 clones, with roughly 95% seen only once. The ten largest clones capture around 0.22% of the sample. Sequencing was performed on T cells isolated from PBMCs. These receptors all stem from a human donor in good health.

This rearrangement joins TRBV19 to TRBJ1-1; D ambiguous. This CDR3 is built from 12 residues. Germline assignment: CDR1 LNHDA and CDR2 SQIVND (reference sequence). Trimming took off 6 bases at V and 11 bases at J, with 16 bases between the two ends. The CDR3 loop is CASRVGSGRAFF. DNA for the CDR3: TGTGCCAGTAGGGTTGGGAGCGGTAGGGCTTTCTTT.

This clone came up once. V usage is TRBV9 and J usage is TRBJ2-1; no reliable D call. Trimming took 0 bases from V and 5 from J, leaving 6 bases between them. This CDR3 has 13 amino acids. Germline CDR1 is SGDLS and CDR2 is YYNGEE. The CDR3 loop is CASSVGSDNEQFF. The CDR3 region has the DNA TGTGCCAGCAGCGTAGGGTCGGACAATGAGCAGTTCTTC.

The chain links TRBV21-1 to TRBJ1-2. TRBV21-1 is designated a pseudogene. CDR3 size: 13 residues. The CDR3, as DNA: TGTGCCAGCAGTCGCGGGATCGGGAATGGCTACACCTTC. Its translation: CASSRGIGNGYTF.

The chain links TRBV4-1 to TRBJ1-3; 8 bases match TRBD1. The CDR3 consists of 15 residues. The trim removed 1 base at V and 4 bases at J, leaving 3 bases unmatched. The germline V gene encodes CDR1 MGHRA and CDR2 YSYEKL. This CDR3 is CASSQVQGAGNTIYF. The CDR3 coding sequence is TGCGCCAGCAGCCAAGTTCAGGGGGCAGGAAACACCATATATTTT.

CDR3 in DNA: TGCGCCAGCAGCCCGAACAGGGGTGACACTGAAGCTTTCTTT. The encoded protein is CASSPNRGDTEAFF. V is TRBV10-1 and J is TRBJ1-1, with TRBD1 identical over 7 bases. Germline CDR1 is WNHNN and CDR2 is SYGVQD (reference sequence). Trimming removed 6 bases from V and 3 bases from J; junction bases left unmatched: 7. The CDR3 totals 14 residues.

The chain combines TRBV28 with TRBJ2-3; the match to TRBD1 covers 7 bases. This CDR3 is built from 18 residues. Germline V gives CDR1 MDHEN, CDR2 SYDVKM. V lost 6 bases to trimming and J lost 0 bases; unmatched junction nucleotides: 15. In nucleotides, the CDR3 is TGTGCCAGCAGACCGATACAGGGGCCTACATCTAGCACAGATACGCAGTATTTT. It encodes CASRPIQGPTSSTDTQYF.

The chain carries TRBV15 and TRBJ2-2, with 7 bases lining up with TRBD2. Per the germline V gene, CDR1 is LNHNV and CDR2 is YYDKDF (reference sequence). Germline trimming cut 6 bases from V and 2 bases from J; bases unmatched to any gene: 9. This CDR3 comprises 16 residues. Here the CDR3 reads CATSPNLAGNTGELFF. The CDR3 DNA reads TGTGCCACCAGTCCTAACTTAGCGGGCAACACCGGGGAGCTGTTTTTT.

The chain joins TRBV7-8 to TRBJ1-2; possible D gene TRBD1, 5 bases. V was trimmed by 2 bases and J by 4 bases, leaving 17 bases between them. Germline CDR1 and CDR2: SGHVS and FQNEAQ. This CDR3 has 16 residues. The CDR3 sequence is CASSLQASGLVYGYTF. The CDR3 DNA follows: TGTGCCAGCAGCTTACAAGCCTCGGGACTAGTCTATGGCTACACCTTC.

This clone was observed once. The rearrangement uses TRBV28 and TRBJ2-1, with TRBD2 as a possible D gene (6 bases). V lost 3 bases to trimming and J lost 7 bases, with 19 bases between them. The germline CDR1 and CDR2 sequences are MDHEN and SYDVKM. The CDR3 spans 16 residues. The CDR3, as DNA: TGTGCCAGCAGTTTTGGGAGGTGGGCGGGGCCTAATGAGCAGTTCTTC. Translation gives CASSFGRWAGPNEQFF.

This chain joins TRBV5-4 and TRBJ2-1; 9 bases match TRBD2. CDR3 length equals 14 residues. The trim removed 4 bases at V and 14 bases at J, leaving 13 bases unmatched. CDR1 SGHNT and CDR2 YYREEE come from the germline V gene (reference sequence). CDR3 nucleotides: TGTGCCAGCAGCCTTAGCCTAGCGCGGGGGGGGGAGTTCTTC. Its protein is CASSLSLARGGEFF.

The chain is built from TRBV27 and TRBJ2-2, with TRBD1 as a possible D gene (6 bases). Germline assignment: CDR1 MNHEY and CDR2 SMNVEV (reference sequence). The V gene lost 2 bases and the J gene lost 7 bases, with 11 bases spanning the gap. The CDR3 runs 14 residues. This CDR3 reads CASSLQGLHGELFF. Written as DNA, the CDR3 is TGTGCCAGCAGTTTACAGGGGCTACACGGGGAGCTGTTTTTT.

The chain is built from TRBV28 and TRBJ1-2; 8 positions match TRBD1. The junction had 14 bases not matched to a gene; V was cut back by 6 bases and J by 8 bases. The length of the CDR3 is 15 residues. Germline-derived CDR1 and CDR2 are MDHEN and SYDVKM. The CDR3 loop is CASSDPGRGREGYTF. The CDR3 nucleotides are TGTGCCAGCAGCGACCCGGGCAGGGGGCGAGAAGGCTACACCTTC.

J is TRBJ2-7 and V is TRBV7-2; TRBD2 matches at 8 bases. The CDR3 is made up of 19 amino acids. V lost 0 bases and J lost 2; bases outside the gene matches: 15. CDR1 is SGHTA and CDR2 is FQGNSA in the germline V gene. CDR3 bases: TGTGCCAGCAGCTTAGCGGGGACACCCGCGGGAGGCACCACCTACGAGCAGTACTTC. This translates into CASSLAGTPAGGTTYEQYF.